This T cell receptor (beta chain) was recorded in a study of identical twins (dated by TCRdb to 2016 to 2018). For context, the study as a whole: TCR alpha and beta repertoires from monozygotic twins, unrelated adults of various ages and cord blood were deep-sequenced to test whether fetal clonotypes persist. To rule out contamination, the twin experiments were replicated at different times with different library preparation protocols.

Library preparation employed 5' RACE. Reads for this sample came from an Illumina HiSeq 2000. A universal primer binding site was introduced by template switching, and a unique molecular identifier was present in the final cDNA, enabling accurate counting of TCR cDNA molecules. Specific primers in the conserved constant-segment region were used to synthesize first-strand cDNA for TCR alpha and beta chains. To control for contamination, every cDNA library carried two barcodes: a SMART-Mk sample barcode plus Illumina barcodes. TruSeq adapter sequences, together with Illumina sample barcodes, were added in two successive PCR steps. Sequencing of the TCR alpha and beta cDNA libraries was done on the Illumina HiSeq platform using custom primers. As for how the authors treated the data: Raw reads were processed with MiGEC to extract unique molecular identifiers, and MiXCR was used to determine CDR3 positions. For each individual, recombination models were inferred using an EM algorithm with the repgenHMM and IGoR tools. Shared clonotypes were analyzed with the tcR package in R, and sharing was normalized by the product of cloneset sizes. To study raw recombination free of thymic and clonal selection effects, out-of-frame nonproductive sequences were analyzed. TCRdb reprocessing: public reads trimmed at Q25 with fastp, clones called with MiXCR, in-frame beta chains kept. Rows matching on CDR3 protein sequence are summarized as one entry with the most common DNA and genes. TCRdb's processing, not the study's, gives the V and J calls here. This sample gives around 960,000 distinct CDR3 sequences in total; approximately 13% of them show up just once. The biggest ten clones account for around 1.5% of the sample.

Only healthy Caucasian donors were included. The twin cohort comprised three pairs of female monozygotic twins, all aged about 18 to 29 years. Peripheral blood mononuclear cells were used as the source from which RNA for TCR libraries was isolated. As concerns this clonotype: Its antigen is currently not known. No much larger clonotype is one base removed from it; base qualities were not supplied.

The germline V gene (reference sequence) supplies CDR1 LGHDT and CDR2 YNNKEL. There are 17 amino acids in the CDR3, from cysteine to phenylalanine inclusive. The DNA shown is the 51-base CDR3, in frame from base 1. V is trimmed back by 2 bases and J by 1 base, and the junction contains 10 bases that no gene match accounts for. Broader findings and caveats from the paper: Invariant T cells such as MAIT and iNKT could partly confound zero-insertion analyses, although diverse VJ usage argued against such confounding for most clonotypes. Compared with coincidental sharing between unrelated individuals, out-of-frame TCR alpha sequences shared between twins had an excess of sequences with low generation probability. The excess sharing between twins in beta out-of-frame sequences was weaker because fewer shared sequences reduced the signal-to-noise ratio. Because the same donors could not be followed over many years, the conclusions relied on cross-sectional statistical analysis. Fewer insertions were carried by abundant cord blood beta clonotypes; a weaker similar trend was observed in young adult naive repertoires, while no such trend was observed in memory repertoires. Recombination models systematically underestimated out-of-frame TCR alpha sharing in monozygotic twins but agreed with sharing between unrelated individuals.

These data are also associated with another study on yellow fever vaccine responses in identical twins. As that second study puts it: The T cell response to vaccination in identical twins was reported by the authors to appear partly convergent and partly personalized. In identical twins, the study followed T cell clones that responded to the vaccine with precision.

Material: PBMCs. The V and J segments used are TRBV3-1 and TRBJ1-1, with 7 middle bases fitting TRBD1. The sequence came from a woman aged 18-29 years in good health. The CDR3 amino acid sequence is: CASSQQLRGRENTEAFF. The DNA sequence is TGTGCCAGCAGCCAACAGTTGAGGGGGCGCGAGAACACTGAAGCTTTCTTT.